The rows below give T cell receptor beta chains drawn from one sample of a study of T-cell memory formation after mild COVID-19. TCRdb redid the calling of the 5' RACE reads with MiXCR, one entry per CDR3 protein. The data show about 450,000 distinct CDR3 sequences, 20% to 30% seen once. Sample: PBMCs or a T cell subset sorted from them (not recorded which). The origin of the receptors is an adult woman who had mild COVID-19 (a few samples of this study predate the infection). Cell type and time point are not known. Both conserved end residues are part of each CDR3. A D gene is named only where the DNA matches it firmly. Rows may omit the clone size; those that give it use once, few, many or a size class.

- | - | TRBJ2-5 | TRBV12-3/TRBV12-4 | TGTGCCAGCAGGTCCGCGTTGCACCTAACCCAAGAGACCCAGTACTTC | CASRSALHLTQETQYF
- | - | TRBJ2-5 | TRBV24-1 | TGTGCCACCAGTGGAACCTCGGCTTGGGCCTCTGGAGAGACCCAGTACTTC | CATSGTSAWASGETQYF
- | - | TRBJ1-1 | TRBV29-1 | TGCAGCGTTGATTGGGTAGGGAACACTGAAGCTTTCTTT | CSVDWVGNTEAFF
- | few | TRBJ1-1 | TRBV19 | TGTGCCAGTAGTATAGCGCCTCTTCCGTCAGACACTGAAGCTTTCTTT | CASSIAPLPSDTEAFF
TRBD1 | - | TRBJ1-1 | TRBV4-3 | TGCGCCAGCAGCCCCGACAGGGCGGGGAACACTGAAGCTTTCTTT | CASSPDRAGNTEAFF
TRBD1 | - | TRBJ1-2 | TRBV6-5 | TGTGCCACCACCGCTTCGAGAGGGGGCAGCTATGGCTACACCTTC | CATTASRGGSYGYTF
- | - | TRBJ1-1 | TRBV20-1 | TGCAGTGCTTTCTGGAACCAAGCTTTCTTT | CSAFWNQAFF
- | - | TRBJ2-1 | TRBV5-1 | TGCGCCAGCAGCACGGGGAGTTTGTACAATGAGCAGTTCTTC | CASSTGSLYNEQFF
TRBD1 | - | TRBJ1-6 | TRBV7-9 | TGTGCCAGCAGCTTAGTCGGGACAGTTAATTCACCCCTCCACTTT | CASSLVGTVNSPLHF
TRBD1 | few | TRBJ2-7 | TRBV12-3/TRBV12-4 | TGTGCCAGCAGTTTGAACAGGGGCCTGGACGAGCAGTACTTC | CASSLNRGLDEQYF
TRBD2 | - | TRBJ2-5 | TRBV7-2 | TGTGCCAGCAGTCTGGGGGGGAACTCAGCAGAGACCCAGTACTTC | CASSLGGNSAETQYF
- | - | TRBJ1-1 | TRBV12-3/TRBV12-4 | TGTGCCAGCACCTTTGCATGGAACACTGAAGCTTTCTTT | CASTFAWNTEAFF
TRBD2 | few | TRBJ2-3 | TRBV24-1 | TGTGCCACCAGTGACCTAGGACTAGCGGGAGGAATAGCAGATACGCAGTATTTT | CATSDLGLAGGIADTQYF
TRBD1 | - | TRBJ1-1 | TRBV6-5 | TGTGCCAGCAGTTACGAGGGGGCGATTGAAGCTTTCTTT | CASSYEGAIEAFF
TRBD2 | few | TRBJ2-3 | TRBV7-9 | TGTGCCAGCAGCATCGGGGGAGGGCCAGATACGCAGTATTTT | CASSIGGGPDTQYF
TRBD2 | - | TRBJ2-7 | TRBV25-1 | TGTGCCAGCAGTGGCTTCAGCGGGAATCTCTACGAGCAGTACTTC | CASSGFSGNLYEQYF
- | few | TRBJ2-5 | TRBV5-1 | TGCGCCAGCAGCTGGGAGCTGACAGGAATGCAAGAGACCCAGTACTTC | CASSWELTGMQETQYF
TRBD2 | few | TRBJ2-1 | TRBV27 | TGTGCCAGCACGGGCTATCCAGGGACTACAAATGAGCAGTTCTTC | CASTGYPGTTNEQFF
- | few | TRBJ2-7 | TRBV19 | TGTGCCAGTAGTATTTGGGGGTTGAACGAGCAGTACTTC | CASSIWGLNEQYF
TRBD1 | few | TRBJ2-3 | TRBV5-1 | TGCGCCAGCAGCTGGGGGACAGGATCTCCAGATACGCAGTATTTT | CASSWGTGSPDTQYF
- | - | TRBJ1-6 | TRBV20-1 | TGCAGTGCTCCTACAGGGCAGAGGAGGAATAATTCACCCCTCCACTTT | CSAPTGQRRNNSPLHF
TRBD2 | - | TRBJ2-7 | TRBV11-1 | TGTGCCAGCAGCTTTCTACTAGCGGGAGAGGACGAGCAGTACTTC | CASSFLLAGEDEQYF
- | - | TRBJ1-1 | TRBV4-1 | TGCGCCAGCAGCTGGGGGCCAGGCGACACTGAAGCTTTCTTT | CASSWGPGDTEAFF
- | few | TRBJ2-7 | TRBV12-3/TRBV12-4 | TGTGCCAGCAGTCCGGGAGTATCCAGGAGCTCCTACGAGCAGTACTTC | CASSPGVSRSSYEQYF